The present T cell receptor beta chain was sequenced within a study of blood T cell repertoires in COVID-19. Looking at the study overall: Acute and convalescent COVID-19 specimens originated in the United States, Italy and Spain. The analysed material was cDNA or gDNA that came from T cells, B-cell-depleted T cells, or PBMCs.

Source study methods: Amplification from reference gene primers served as the basis for estimated nucleated cell counts. Clones were sequenced by immunoSEQ multiplex PCR, and TCRdb holds only the in-frame ones, with some missing. V and J calls and clone size are given by that table; D and trimming were obtained from the DNA. The sample records 210,000 or so clones, nearly 90% being singletons. The TCR sequence derives from a woman aged 40 to 50 who had recovered from COVID-19. The sequenced sample was peripheral blood.

The CDR3 coding sequence is TGCGCCAGCAGCCAGTCTCATCAGGGGGCATCCTACAATGAGCAGTTCTTC. Encoded protein: CASSQSHQGASYNEQFF. The chain couples TRBV4-1 to TRBJ2-1; TRBD1 matches at 8 bases. The CDR3 has 17 residues. V lost 3 bases and J lost 1; bases outside the gene matches: 8. CDR1 MGHRA and CDR2 YSYEKL come from the germline V gene.